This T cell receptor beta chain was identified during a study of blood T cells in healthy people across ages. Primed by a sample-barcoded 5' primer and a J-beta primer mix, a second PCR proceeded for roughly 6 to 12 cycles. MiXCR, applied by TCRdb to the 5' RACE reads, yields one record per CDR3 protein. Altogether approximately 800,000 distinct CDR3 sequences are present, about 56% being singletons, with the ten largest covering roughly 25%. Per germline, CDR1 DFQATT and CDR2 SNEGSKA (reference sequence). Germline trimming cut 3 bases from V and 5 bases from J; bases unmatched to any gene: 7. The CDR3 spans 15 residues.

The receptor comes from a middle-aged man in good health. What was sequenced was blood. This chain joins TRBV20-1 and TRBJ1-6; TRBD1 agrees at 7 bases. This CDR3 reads CSARSRGENNSPLHF. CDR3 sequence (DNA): TGCAGTGCTAGGTCCAGGGGGGAAAATAATTCACCCCTCCACTTT.